This T cell receptor beta chain comes out of a study of cytomegalovirus exposure and HLA in healthy donors (dated by TCRdb to 2017 to 2019). Context from the whole study: According to an earlier analysis of around 600 of the donors, about 179 million T cells yielded some 120 million unique TCR beta sequences and about 300 Gb of sequence data. All discovery cohort repertoires had been generated on a single sequencing platform. An early release that covered about 600 HLA-typed donors contained around 330 gigabases of sequencing data and 70 million to 100 million unique TCR sequences. A later analysis re-analyzed previously published TCR beta repertoires from roughly 600 donors and added high-resolution HLA genotyping to study TCR occurrence patterns. In the later analysis, no new phenotypic data were used to find candidate immune exposures; instead, reliance was placed on TCR beta sequences and their occurrence across donors. A later genetic analysis took genome-wide SNP genotypes for about 60% of the roughly 670 donors and used that subset as a discovery cohort. To predict cytomegalovirus infection status, the study brought together high-throughput TCR immunosequencing, statistical association of individual TCRs with disease status, and machine learning. Both class I and class II loci were covered by HLA typing, at four-digit resolution. Donor age, sex, ethnicity and CMV serostatus were collected together with the repertoire data. Among some 400 genotyped donors of the cohort, an average of around 240,000 unique TCR beta nucleotide sequences were sequenced per donor, roughly 18% of them non-productive. Besides the first cohort of some 670 subjects, a separate validation cohort made up of 120 different subjects was used. Roughly five DR-DQ haplotypes were handled as single units for association and clustering because linkage in the cohort was strong. Among the roughly 400 genotyped donors, around 81% belonged to the genetic ancestry cluster associated with self-reported Caucasian donors. The aim of the study was to test whether cataloging public T cell receptors could identify signatures of past pathogen exposure. The study used immunosequencing to profile the T cell repertoires of 666 subjects and linked those repertoires to cytomegalovirus serostatus. Typing coverage differed by locus: A, B, C, DRB1 and DQB1 were typed in roughly 620-630 donors, DQA1 in 522, DPA1 in roughly 590, and DPB1 in 472. In an earlier analysis of 587 of the donors, high-throughput TCR beta sequencing was used to judge whether each TCR beta V gene segment behaved as functional or pseudogenic. The study at large found these results: V-gene and J-gene trimming of TCR beta chains was associated with a missense DCLRE1C variant in a later genetic analysis, and the association was replicated in an independent cohort. Presence/absence analyses assumed roughly uniform sequencing depth across donors, an assumption that may not hold. Linkage disequilibrium might explain the correlated functional status among segregating V segments, but an unknown experimental factor could not be ruled out. In a later analysis, HLA-associated TCR beta chains were found to be more clonally expanded and to have lower generation probabilities than equally common non-associated chains. The 87-base-pair reads could not distinguish some IMGT-functional V segments, including TRBV6-2 and TRBV6-3, so those segments were excluded. Because some donors lacked HLA typing at each locus, the association tests relied only on the typed subset. The only immune exposure information available for the cohort was CMV serostatus. In a later analysis, the rate of TCR association differed among HLA loci, with DRB1 alleles having the most associated TCRs and HLA-C alleles having the fewest. A later analysis found that most CMV-associated TCR beta chains appeared HLA-restricted, with HLA associations seemingly driven largely by CMV exposure. A later genetic analysis reported fewer N-insertions in productive TCRs among donors in an Asian-associated ancestry cluster than the approximately 700-donor mean. A group of highly shared sequence variants was considered likely to be a technical artifact of the sequencing pipeline. Most TCR sequences were seen in very few donors, while some public TCRs were found in many individuals. The classifier was reported to diagnose cytomegalovirus status with high specificity and sensitivity in both the original cohort and the validation cohort. Several of the top co-occurrence clusters appeared to be linked to parvovirus B19, influenza, CMV and Epstein-Barr virus, according to a later analysis. The earlier analysis of some 540 of the donors excluded some 16 rarely observed V segments, including chromosome 9 orphons, because counts were too low. Three of the identified cytomegalovirus-associated TCR beta chains were confirmed in vitro to be specific for cytomegalovirus antigens. In the study, some 160 TCR beta chains were listed as associated with cytomegalovirus. Broadly in line with IMGT annotations, most TCR beta V segments showed up in productive rearrangements about 90% or about 30% of the time in an earlier analysis of approximately 600 of the donors. When HLA alleles, especially DR and DQ, strongly co-occurred, TCR associations were difficult to assign to individual alleles. In this cohort, only TCR beta chains were sequenced, and detectable features were limited by the absence of alpha or paired-chain data. The authors suggested that the approach could potentially be generalized to other disease states and immunological phenotypes. In a later analysis, about 17,000 TCR beta sequences were associated with specific HLA alleles at a false discovery rate of 0.05. A further reported finding was that TCR beta sequences accurately predicted the HLA-A and HLA-B alleles for most subjects in the first cohort.

Library method: the immunoSEQ multiplex PCR assay. For the multiplex PCR, a mixture combining 60 forward primers for TCR Vbeta segments and 13 reverse primers for TCR Jbeta segments was used. Amplification of the CDR3 region of rearranged TCR beta genes was performed with a multiplex PCR assay on genomic DNA. The Illumina HiSeq System was used to sequence the amplified TCR beta libraries as 87-base-pair reads. Processing in the source paper ran as follows. A later analysis tallied some 79 million unique TCR beta chains across the 600 to 700 repertoires, and around 10 million of those chains were shared by two or more donors. Raw reads were error-corrected and collapsed into unique sequences with a nearest-neighbor algorithm that merged closely related sequences to remove PCR and sequencing errors. To assign V, D and J gene segments, CDR3 sequences were aligned to IMGT reference sequences. For a sequence to be retained, a match of at least six nucleotides to both a V gene segment and a J gene segment was required. Rearrangements were called productive when the CDR3 lacked stop codons and stayed in frame with V and J; all others were non-productive. Following IMGT convention, CDR3 was defined as the stretch from the second conserved V-encoded cysteine to the conserved J-encoded phenylalanine. Sequences without an unambiguous match to a single V gene segment were excluded from the earlier analysis of almost 600 of the donors. An earlier analysis of several hundred of the donors called V segments functional above 56.7% productive rearrangements and segregating when the between-donor standard deviation exceeded 5%. A statistical classification framework was developed to diagnose cytomegalovirus status using the catalog of TCR beta chain sequences. V and J gene assignment, in a later analysis, came from comparing TCR nucleotide sequences with IMGT/GENE-DB human TR gene sequences. In a later analysis, CDR3 sequences and most-parsimonious VDJ recombination scenarios were assigned using the TCRdist pipeline. In a later analysis, each TCR beta chain was defined by its CDR3 amino acid sequence together with its V-gene family, and reads lacking a unique V-gene family were excluded. To address suspected cross-contamination and a sequencing artifact, a later analysis removed under 600 highly shared, low-generation-probability nucleotide sequences. For each public chain, a later analysis derived a clonal expansion index from normalized ranks of inferred template counts within each repertoire. Generation probabilities in a later analysis came from a VDJ recombination model fitted to out-of-frame rearrangements, and those results were checked against IGoR. A later analysis scored TCR-TCR, TCR-HLA and TCR-CMV co-occurrence with hypergeometric tests, applying a repertoire-size bias correction to TCR pairs. A later analysis estimated false discovery rates by permuting HLA or CMV assignments 20 times. In a later analysis, co-occurring TCRs were grouped using DBSCAN, and TCRdist sequence similarity was added for clustering within HLA-allele-positive subsets. For co-occurrence clustering, repertoires with fewer than 30,000 or more than 120,000 public chains were excluded, along with about five repertoires with anomalous nucleotide sharing. Here the immuneACCESS table is served through TCRdb, limited to in-frame sequences with V and J called. Missing clones are a known gap in these copies; in checked studies unresolved V genes cover under half, and the rest lacks a known reason. That table gives V, J and clone size, and the DNA gave D and trimming. This sample gives roughly 66,000 clones in total; around 78% of them show up just once. The ten largest account for around 7.8% of the sample.

On this clone: The antigen this receptor binds is unknown. There are no base qualities to consult, and no much larger clone falls within one base.

The cohort was made up of 666 healthy bone marrow donors. Cohort members were all nominally healthy when sampled, although unrecorded immune exposures were likely present. The donor was CMV seropositive and belonged to the group of 250 to 350 seropositive cohort members. A peripheral blood sample was collected from each donor, and TCR beta sequencing was performed on peripheral blood mononuclear cells. Genomic DNA was extracted from the blood cell samples with the Qiagen DNeasy Blood Extraction Kit. Measured from the cysteine to the phenylalanine, the CDR3 is 15 residues long. The sequence is cut down to CDR3 DNA, 45 bases in frame from base 1. At the junction V is shortened by 1 base and J by 11 bases, with 20 bases in between. The germline V gene provides CDR1 SNHLY and CDR2 FYNNEI.

The chain uses TRBV2 and TRBJ1-2; no D gene call is confident. Sequenced input: PBMCs. This TCR derives from a man between 18 and 29 years old in good health and CMV-seropositive. The sequenced DNA is TGTGCCAGCAGTGAAGTAAAGGGCGCCCAGGCGGGGTACACCTTC. Translated, it reads CASSEVKGAQAGYTF.